The 2 T cell receptor beta chains given below trace back to one sample, sequenced in a study of blood T cell repertoires in COVID-19. The repertoire was sequenced with immunoSEQ multiplex PCR; TCRdb's copy has only in-frame clones and lacks some. The sample lists 130,000 or so clones; approximately 80% were seen once. Source material: peripheral blood. The source is a woman in her fifties or sixties with acute or convalescent COVID-19.

J is TRBJ1-5 and V is TRBV7-8; D gene uncertain. Deletions cut 1 base from V and 7 bases from J, with 8 bases between. The CDR3 runs 13 residues. Germline-derived CDR1 and CDR2 are SGHVS and FQNEAQ. The CDR3 loop is CASSLDARQPQHF. The CDR3 DNA is TGTGCCAGCAGCTTAGACGCGCGGCAGCCCCAGCATTTT.

The chain is built from TRBV5-1 and TRBJ1-1; D not certain. From germline, CDR1 is SGHRS and CDR2 YFSETQ. With 1 base removed from V and 1 base from J, the gap between germline ends came to 8 bases. The CDR3 has 14 residues. CDR3 sequence (DNA): TGCGCCAGCAGCTTGAACAGTGCGAACACTGAAGCTTTCTTT. Encoded protein: CASSLNSANTEAFF.